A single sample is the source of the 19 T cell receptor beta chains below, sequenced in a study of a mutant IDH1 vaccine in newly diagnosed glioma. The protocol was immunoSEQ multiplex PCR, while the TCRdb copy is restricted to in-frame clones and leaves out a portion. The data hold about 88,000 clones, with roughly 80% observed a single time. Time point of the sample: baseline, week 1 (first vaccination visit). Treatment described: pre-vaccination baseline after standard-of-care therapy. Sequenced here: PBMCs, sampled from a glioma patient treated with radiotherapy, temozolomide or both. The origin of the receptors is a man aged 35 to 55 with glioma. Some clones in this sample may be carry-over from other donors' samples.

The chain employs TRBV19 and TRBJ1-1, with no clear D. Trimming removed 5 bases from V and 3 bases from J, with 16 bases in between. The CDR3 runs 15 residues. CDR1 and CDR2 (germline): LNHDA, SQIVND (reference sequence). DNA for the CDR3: TGTGCCAGTAGTTCCCCCGACGTGGTGGACACTGAAGCTTTCTTT. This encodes CASSSPDVVDTEAFF.

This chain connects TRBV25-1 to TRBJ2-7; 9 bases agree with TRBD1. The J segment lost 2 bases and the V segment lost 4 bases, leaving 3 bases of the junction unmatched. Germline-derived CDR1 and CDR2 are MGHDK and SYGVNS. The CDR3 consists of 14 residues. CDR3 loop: CASSVGTGTYEQYF. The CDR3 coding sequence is TGTGCCAGCAGTGTCGGGACAGGGACCTACGAGCAGTACTTC.

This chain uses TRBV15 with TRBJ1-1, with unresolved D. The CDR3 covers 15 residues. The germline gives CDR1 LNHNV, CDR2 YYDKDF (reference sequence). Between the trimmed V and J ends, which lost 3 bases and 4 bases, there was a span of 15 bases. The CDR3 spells CATSREPGRGTEAFF. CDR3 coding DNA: TGTGCCACCAGCAGGGAACCAGGAAGAGGCACTGAAGCTTTCTTT.

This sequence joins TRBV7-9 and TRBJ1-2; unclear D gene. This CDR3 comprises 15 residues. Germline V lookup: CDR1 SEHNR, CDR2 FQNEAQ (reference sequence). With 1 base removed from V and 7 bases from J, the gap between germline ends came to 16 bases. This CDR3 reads CASSLGIGYLGGYTF. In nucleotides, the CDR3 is TGTGCCAGCAGCTTAGGTATCGGCTACTTGGGTGGCTACACCTTC. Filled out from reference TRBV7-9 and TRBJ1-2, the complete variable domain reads DTGVSQNPRHKITKRGQNVTFRCDPISEHNRLYWYRQTLGQGPEFLTYFQNEAQLEKSRLLSDRFSAERPKGSFSTLEIQRTEQGDSAMYLCASSLGIGYLGGYTFGSGTRLTVV.

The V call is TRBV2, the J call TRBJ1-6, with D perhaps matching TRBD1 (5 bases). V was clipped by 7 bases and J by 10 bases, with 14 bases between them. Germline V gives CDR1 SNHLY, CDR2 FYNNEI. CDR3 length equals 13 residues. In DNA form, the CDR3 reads TGTGCCAGCATGGGACCTCCCAACTCACCCCTCCACTTT. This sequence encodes CASMGPPNSPLHF. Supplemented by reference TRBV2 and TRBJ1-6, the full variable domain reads EPEVTQTPSHQVTQMGQEVILRCVPISNHLYFYWYRQILGQKVEFLVSFYNNEISEKSEIFDDQFSVERPDGSNFTLKIRSTKLEDSAMYFCASMGPPNSPLHFGNGTRLTVT.

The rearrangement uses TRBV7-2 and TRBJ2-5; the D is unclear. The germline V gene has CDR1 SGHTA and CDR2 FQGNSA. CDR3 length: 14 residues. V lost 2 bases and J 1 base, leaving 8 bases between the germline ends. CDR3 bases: TGTGCCAGCAGCTTATCACGGATCCAAGAGACCCAGTACTTC. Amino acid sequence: CASSLSRIQETQYF.

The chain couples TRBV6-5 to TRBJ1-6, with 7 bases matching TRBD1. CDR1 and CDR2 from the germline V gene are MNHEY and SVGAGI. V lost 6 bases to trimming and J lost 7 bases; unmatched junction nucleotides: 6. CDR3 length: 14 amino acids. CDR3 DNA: TGTGCCAGCAGCCGACAGGGATCCAATTCACCCCTCCACTTT. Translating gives CASSRQGSNSPLHF.

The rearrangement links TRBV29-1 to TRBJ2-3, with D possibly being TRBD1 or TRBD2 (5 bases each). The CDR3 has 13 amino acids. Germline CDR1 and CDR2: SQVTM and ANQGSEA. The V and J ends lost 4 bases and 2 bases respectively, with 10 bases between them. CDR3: CSVAGRATDTQYF. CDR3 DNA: TGCAGCGTTGCGGGACGAGCCACAGATACGCAGTATTTT.

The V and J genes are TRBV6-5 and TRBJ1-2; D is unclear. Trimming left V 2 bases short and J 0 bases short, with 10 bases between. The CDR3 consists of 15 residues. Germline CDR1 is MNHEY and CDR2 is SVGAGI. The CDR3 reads CASSYTFGANYGYTF. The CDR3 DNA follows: TGTGCCAGCAGTTACACCTTTGGGGCTAACTATGGCTACACCTTC.

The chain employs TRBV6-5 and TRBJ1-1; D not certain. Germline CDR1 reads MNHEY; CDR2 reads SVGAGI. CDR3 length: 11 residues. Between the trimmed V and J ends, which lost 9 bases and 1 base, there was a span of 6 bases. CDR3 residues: CASLGNTEAFF. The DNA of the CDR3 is TGTGCCAGTCTGGGGAACACTGAAGCTTTCTTT.

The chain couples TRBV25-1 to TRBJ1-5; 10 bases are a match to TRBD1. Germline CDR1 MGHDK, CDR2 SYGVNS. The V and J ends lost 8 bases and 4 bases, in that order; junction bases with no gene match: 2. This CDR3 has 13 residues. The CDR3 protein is CASRGQGNQPQHF. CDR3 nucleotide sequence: TGTGCCAGCCGGGGACAGGGGAATCAGCCCCAGCATTTT.

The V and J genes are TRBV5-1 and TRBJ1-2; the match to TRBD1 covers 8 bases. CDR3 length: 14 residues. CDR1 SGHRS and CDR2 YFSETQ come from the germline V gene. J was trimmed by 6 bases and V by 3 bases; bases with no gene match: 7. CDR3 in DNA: TGCGCCAGCAGCTCGGAACCGGGACAGGATGGCTACACCTTC. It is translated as CASSSEPGQDGYTF.

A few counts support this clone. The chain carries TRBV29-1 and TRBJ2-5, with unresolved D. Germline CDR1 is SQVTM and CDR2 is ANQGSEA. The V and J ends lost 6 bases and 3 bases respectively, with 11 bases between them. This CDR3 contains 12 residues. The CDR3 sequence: CSVNWAEETQYF. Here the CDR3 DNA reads TGCAGCGTAAACTGGGCAGAAGAGACCCAGTACTTC.

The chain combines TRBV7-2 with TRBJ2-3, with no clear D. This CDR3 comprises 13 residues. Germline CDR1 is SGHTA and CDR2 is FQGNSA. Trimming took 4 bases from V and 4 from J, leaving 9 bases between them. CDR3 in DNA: TGTGCCAGCAGCTGGCGTGGGTCAGATACGCAGTATTTT. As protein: CASSWRGSDTQYF.

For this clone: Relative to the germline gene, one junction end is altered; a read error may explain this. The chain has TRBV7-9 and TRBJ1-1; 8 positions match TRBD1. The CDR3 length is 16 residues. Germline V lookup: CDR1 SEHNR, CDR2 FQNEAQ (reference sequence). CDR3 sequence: CASSSPRGGRGPEAFF. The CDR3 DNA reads TGTGCCAGCAGCTCCCCTCGGGGGGGCAGGGGGCCTGAGGCTTTCTTT.

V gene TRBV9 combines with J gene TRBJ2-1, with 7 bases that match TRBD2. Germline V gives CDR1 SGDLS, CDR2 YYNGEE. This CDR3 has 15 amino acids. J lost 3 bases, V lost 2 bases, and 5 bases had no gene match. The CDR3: CASSVSGLLYNEQFF. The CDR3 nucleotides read TGTGCCAGCAGCGTTTCGGGACTACTCTACAATGAGCAGTTCTTC.

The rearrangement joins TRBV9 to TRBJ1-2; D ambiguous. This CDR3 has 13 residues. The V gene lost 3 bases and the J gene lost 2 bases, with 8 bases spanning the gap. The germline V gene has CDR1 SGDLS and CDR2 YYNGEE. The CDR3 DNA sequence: TGTGCCAGCAGCGCCCAAGTAAACTATGGCTACACCTTC. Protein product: CASSAQVNYGYTF.

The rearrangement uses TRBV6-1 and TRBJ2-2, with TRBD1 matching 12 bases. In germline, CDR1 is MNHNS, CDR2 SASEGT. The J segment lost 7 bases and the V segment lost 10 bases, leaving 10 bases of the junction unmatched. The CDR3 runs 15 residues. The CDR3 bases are TGTGCCACCAGAGGGGACAGGGGGCCGAGCGGGGAGCTGTTTTTT. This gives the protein CATRGDRGPSGELFF.

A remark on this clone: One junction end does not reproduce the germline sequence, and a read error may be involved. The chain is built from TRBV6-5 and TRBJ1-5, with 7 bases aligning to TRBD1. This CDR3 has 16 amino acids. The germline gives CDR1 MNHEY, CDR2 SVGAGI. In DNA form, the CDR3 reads TGTGCCAGTAGTTCAGAGTGGGGCAGGGGGGTAGTTCCCCAGCATTTT. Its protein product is CASSSEWGRGVVPQHF.